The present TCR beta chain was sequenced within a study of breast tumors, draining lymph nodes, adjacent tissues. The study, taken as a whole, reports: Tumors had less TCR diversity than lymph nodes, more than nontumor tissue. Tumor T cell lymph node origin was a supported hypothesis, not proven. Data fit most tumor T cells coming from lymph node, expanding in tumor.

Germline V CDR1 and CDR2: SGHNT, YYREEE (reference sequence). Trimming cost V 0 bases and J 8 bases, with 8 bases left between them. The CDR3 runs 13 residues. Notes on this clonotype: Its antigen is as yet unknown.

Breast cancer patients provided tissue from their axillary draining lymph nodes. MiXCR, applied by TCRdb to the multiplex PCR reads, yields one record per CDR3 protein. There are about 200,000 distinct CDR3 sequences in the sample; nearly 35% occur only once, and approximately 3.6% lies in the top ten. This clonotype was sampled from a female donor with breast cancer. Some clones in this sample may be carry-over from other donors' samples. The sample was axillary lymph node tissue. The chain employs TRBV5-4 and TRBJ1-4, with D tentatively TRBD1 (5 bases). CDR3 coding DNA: TGTGCCAGCAGCTTGGCTGGGGCCGAAAAACTGTTTTTT. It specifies CASSLAGAEKLFF.